The 27 T cell receptor beta chains below come from one sample, sequenced in a study of shared clonotypes between healthy human individuals. Sequenced by immunoSEQ multiplex PCR; TCRdb stores in-frame clones only, minus some. The sample lists about 1,500,000 clones, approximately 97% occurring once. Sequencing was done on a sample of naive CD4+ T cells sorted from blood. The sample's subset: CD45RA+ positively selected. All receptors come from a young man in good health.

CDR3 loop: CASSLFTVPNSEQYF. For the CDR3, the DNA is TGTGCCAGCAGTTTATTTACAGTCCCGAATTCCGAGCAGTACTTC. This rearrangement joins TRBV27 to TRBJ2-7; no reliable D call. The CDR3 is made up of 15 amino acids. V dropped 1 base and J dropped 6 bases, with 16 bases sitting between them. The V gene's germline CDR1 is MNHEY and CDR2 SMNVEV (reference sequence).

This sequence joins TRBV5-6 and TRBJ2-5, with D perhaps matching TRBD2 (5 bases). Trimming took off 4 bases at V and 5 bases at J, with 24 bases between the two ends. The CDR3 totals 17 residues. The V gene's germline CDR1 is SGHDT and CDR2 YYEEEE. The CDR3 reads CASSQEIGVEVYETQYF. CDR3 sequence (DNA): TGTGCCAGCAGCCAGGAGATCGGGGTGGAGGTGTATGAGACCCAGTACTTC.

V and J are TRBV2 and TRBJ2-1; 7 nucleotides agree with TRBD1. The ends lost 8 bases at V and 12 bases at J; junction bases unmatched: 16. This CDR3 is 14 amino acids long. CDR1 is SNHLY, CDR2 FYNNEI, per germline. The DNA for the CDR3 is TGTGCCAGCGAGGCCGGGACAGCCAAAGCCGGGCAGTTCTTC. Residues: CASEAGTAKAGQFF. Combining the CDR3 with reference TRBV2 and TRBJ2-1 gives the whole variable domain EPEVTQTPSHQVTQMGQEVILRCVPISNHLYFYWYRQILGQKVEFLVSFYNNEISEKSEIFDDQFSVERPDGSNFTLKIRSTKLEDSAMYFCASEAGTAKAGQFFGPGTRLTVL.

The CDR3 here is CASSPRGTGAGNTIYF. The CDR3 DNA reads TGTGCCAGCTCACCACGAGGGACAGGGGCTGGAAACACCATATATTTT. The chain uses TRBV18 and TRBJ1-3; 10 nucleotides line up with TRBD1. V gave up 1 base and J gave up 2 bases; unmatched junction bases: 2. The CDR3 has 16 residues. The germline V gene encodes CDR1 KGHSH and CDR2 LQKENI.

The chain uses TRBV7-8 and TRBJ2-1, with 10 bases that match TRBD1. The CDR3 is made up of 16 amino acids. CDR1 SGHVS and CDR2 FQNEAQ come from the germline V gene. With 2 bases clipped from V and 1 base from J, the junction kept 2 bases outside the gene matches. The CDR3 DNA reads as TGTGCCAGCAGCTTACGGGACAGGGGATCCTACAATGAGCAGTTCTTC. Translation: CASSLRDRGSYNEQFF.

The chain employs TRBV5-4 and TRBJ1-1; perhaps TRBD1 as D (5 bases). V was cut by 2 bases and J by 5 bases, with 13 bases left in between. Germline V CDR1 and CDR2: SGHNT, YYREEE (reference sequence). The CDR3 totals 14 residues. DNA for the CDR3: TGTGCCAGCAGCTTACCTGCGGGGGGGACTGAAGCTTTCTTT. Translating it yields CASSLPAGGTEAFF.

The CDR3 is CASSLAVAGSTDTQYF. The CDR3 DNA reads TGTGCCAGCAGCTTGGCGGTAGCGGGCAGCACAGATACGCAGTATTTT. The chain couples TRBV5-5 to TRBJ2-3; TRBD2 matches 7 bases. With 0 bases clipped from V and 0 bases from J, the junction kept 4 bases outside the gene matches. The CDR3 totals 16 residues. Germline V gives CDR1 SGHKS, CDR2 YYEKEE (reference sequence).

The chain couples TRBV7-8 to TRBJ2-7; D is unresolved. The V and J ends lost 1 base and 3 bases respectively, with 7 bases between them. The CDR3 extends over 13 amino acids. Germline V gene data show CDR1 as SGHVS and CDR2 as FQNEAQ. CDR3 protein: CASSLEGLYEQYF. In DNA, the CDR3 is TGTGCCAGCAGCTTAGAGGGCCTCTACGAGCAGTACTTC. Drawing the rest from reference TRBV7-8 and TRBJ2-7, the complete variable domain is GAGVSQSPRYKVAKRGQDVALRCDPISGHVSLFWYQQALGQGPEFLTYFQNEAQLDKSGLPSDRFFAERPEGSVSTLKIQRTQQEDSAVYLCASSLEGLYEQYFGPGTRLTVT.

The chain carries TRBV9 and TRBJ2-7; either TRBD1 or TRBD2 may fit D (5 bases each). The CDR3 runs 16 residues. V lost 4 bases and J lost 3, with 20 bases in between. Germline V gene lookup returns CDR1 SGDLS and CDR2 YYNGEE. The chain's CDR3 is CASSQGAQEVVYEQYF. CDR3 nucleotides: TGTGCCAGCAGCCAAGGGGCACAGGAGGTGGTCTACGAGCAGTACTTC.

This chain joins TRBV2 and TRBJ2-3; 10 positions match TRBD2. The germline V gene has CDR1 SNHLY and CDR2 FYNNEI. V lost 6 bases and J lost 2; bases outside the gene matches: 5. The CDR3 is made up of 15 amino acids. The CDR3 region is CASSAGLAATDTQYF. CDR3 coding DNA: TGTGCCAGCAGCGCAGGACTAGCGGCCACAGATACGCAGTATTTT. Supplemented by reference TRBV2 and TRBJ2-3, the full variable domain reads EPEVTQTPSHQVTQMGQEVILRCVPISNHLYFYWYRQILGQKVEFLVSFYNNEISEKSEIFDDQFSVERPDGSNFTLKIRSTKLEDSAMYFCASSAGLAATDTQYFGPGTRLTVL.

The chain joins TRBV27 to TRBJ1-4; possibly TRBD1 for D (6 bases). Germline CDR1 and CDR2: MNHEY and SMNVEV (reference sequence). The CDR3 runs 14 residues. V lost 5 bases, J lost 7 bases, and 14 bases lay in between. The CDR3 coding sequence is TGTGCCAGCAGTCCGGGGGCAGCGGTTGAAAAACTGTTTTTT. Its protein product is CASSPGAAVEKLFF. Variable domain in full (rest from reference TRBV27 and TRBJ1-4): EAQVTQNPRYLITVTGKKLTVTCSQNMNHEYMSWYRQDPGLGLRQIYYSMNVEVTDKGDVPEGYKVSRKEKRNFPLILESPSPNQTSLYFCASSPGAAVEKLFFGSGTQLSVL.

This chain links TRBV18 with TRBJ1-2, with 9 nucleotides matching TRBD1. The CDR3 runs to 14 residues. CDR1 and CDR2 from the germline V gene are KGHSH and LQKENI. J was trimmed by 4 bases and V by 4 bases; bases with no gene match: 4. The CDR3 DNA reads TGTGCCAGCTCACATGGACAGGGGAGCTATGGCTACACCTTC. This codes for CASSHGQGSYGYTF.

The V and J genes are TRBV7-2 and TRBJ2-3, with D maybe TRBD1 (8 bases). Trimming took 7 bases from V and 2 from J, leaving 19 bases between them. This CDR3 contains 16 residues. Germline CDR1 SGHTA, CDR2 FQGNSA. CDR3 in DNA: TGTGCCAGCACCCTAAGGGGGGGACAGGTCACAGATACGCAGTATTTT. Residues: CASTLRGGQVTDTQYF. The whole variable domain, filled in from reference TRBV7-2 and TRBJ2-3, reads GAGVSQSPSNKVTEKGKDVELRCDPISGHTALYWYRQSLGQGLEFLIYFQGNSAPDKSGLPSDRFSAERTGGSVSTLTIQRTQQEDSAVYLCASTLRGGQVTDTQYFGPGTRLTVL.

The CDR3 DNA follows: TGTGCTAGTGGTGGTTCAGAGAACACTGAAGCTTTCTTT. Translating it yields CASGGSENTEAFF. J is TRBJ1-1 and V is TRBV12-5; unclear D gene. The CDR3 runs 13 residues. With 5 bases removed from V and 1 base from J, the gap between germline ends came to 8 bases. Germline V gene sequence: CDR1 LGHNT, CDR2 FRNRAP.

This chain links TRBV27 with TRBJ2-7; D is perhaps TRBD2 (5 bases). CDR1 MNHEY and CDR2 SMNVEV come from the germline V gene (reference sequence). CDR3 size: 15 residues. The V end lost 1 base, the J end lost 2 bases, and 12 bases lay between the germline ends. The CDR3 protein is CASSLYLGSPYEQYF. CDR3 nucleotide sequence: TGTGCCAGCAGTTTATACCTGGGGAGTCCCTACGAGCAGTACTTC.

This chain links TRBV5-5 with TRBJ2-2; 9 nucleotides agree with TRBD2. Trimming removed 0 bases from V and 6 bases from J; junction bases left unmatched: 3. This CDR3 is 15 amino acids long. CDR1 SGHKS and CDR2 YYEKEE come from the germline V gene (reference sequence). CDR3 sequence reads: CASSLGGRASGELFF. CDR3 coding DNA: TGTGCCAGCAGCTTGGGCGGGAGGGCCTCCGGGGAGCTGTTTTTT.

This clone is a singleton in its sample. V usage is TRBV4-2 and J usage is TRBJ2-6; D may be TRBD1 or TRBD2 (5 bases each). This CDR3 spans 18 amino acids. V lost 0 bases, J lost 2 bases, and 14 bases lay in between. CDR1 and CDR2 from the germline V gene are LGHNA and YNFKEQ. The DNA for the CDR3 is TGTGCCAGCAGCCAAGATGAGGGGACGGGGCCTGGGGCCAACGTCCTGACTTTC. Translated, it gives CASSQDEGTGPGANVLTF.

The chain uses TRBV4-1 and TRBJ2-7; 10 bases fit TRBD2. Germline-derived CDR1 and CDR2 are MGHRA and YSYEKL. This CDR3 has 16 amino acids. The ends lost 1 base at V and 1 base at J; junction bases unmatched: 4. The chain's CDR3 is CASSQGLAGESYEQYF. The CDR3 region has the DNA TGCGCCAGCAGCCAAGGGCTAGCGGGAGAATCCTACGAGCAGTACTTC.

The rearrangement links TRBV7-2 to TRBJ2-3; 12 bases map to TRBD2. Per the germline V gene, CDR1 is SGHTA and CDR2 is FQGNSA. The junction had 9 bases not matched to a gene; V was cut back by 0 bases and J by 5 bases. This CDR3 is 18 amino acids long. The CDR3 sequence: CASSLAMRLAGDLDTQYF. In nucleotides, the CDR3 is TGTGCCAGCAGCTTAGCTATGAGACTAGCGGGAGATCTAGATACGCAGTATTTT.

About this clone: At the DNA level, this CDR3 is encoded by other sequences in the same sample as well. This chain uses TRBV2 with TRBJ2-2, with 11 bases lining up with TRBD1. J lost 3 bases, V lost 6 bases, and 0 bases had no gene match. Per germline, CDR1 SNHLY and CDR2 FYNNEI. The CDR3 totals 14 residues. This CDR3 reads CASRDRGHTGELFF. DNA for the CDR3: TGTGCCAGCAGGGACAGGGGGCACACCGGGGAGCTGTTTTTT.

This chain links TRBV27 with TRBJ2-3; no reliable D call. The CDR3 runs to 15 residues. V lost 7 bases and J 1 base, leaving 15 bases between the germline ends. Germline V gene sequence: CDR1 MNHEY, CDR2 SMNVEV (reference sequence). CDR3 in DNA: TGTGCCAGCAAAGGTACCCCCACGGGCACAGATACGCAGTATTTT. Translation gives CASKGTPTGTDTQYF.

The chain carries TRBV5-1 and TRBJ2-1; the match to TRBD2 covers 12 bases. Losses at the gene ends were 4 bases for V and 5 bases for J; bases not matched to a gene: 16. CDR1 is SGHRS, CDR2 YFSETQ, per germline. The CDR3 contains 19 residues. The CDR3 nucleotides read TGCGCCAGCAGCAGACGGACTAGCGGGAAAGACTTGTCTGACAATGAGCAGTTCTTC. Translated, it gives CASSRRTSGKDLSDNEQFF.

This chain connects TRBV10-2 to TRBJ2-2; 9 bases are shared with TRBD2. Germline V lookup: CDR1 WSHSY, CDR2 SAAADI. Losses at the gene ends were 7 bases for V and 5 bases for J; bases not matched to a gene: 14. The CDR3 sequence is 17 residues long. CDR3 region: CASKNSGRARSTGELFF. The DNA of the CDR3 is TGCGCCAGCAAGAATAGCGGGAGAGCAAGAAGTACCGGGGAGCTGTTTTTT.

The chain has TRBV10-3 and TRBJ2-1; TRBD2 is a possible D gene (6 bases). The CDR3 runs to 15 residues. CDR1 and CDR2 (germline): ENHRY, SYGVKD. With 3 bases removed from V and 4 bases from J, the gap between germline ends came to 13 bases. The CDR3 bases are TGTGCCATCAGTGACTGGGAGGCGGAATACAATGAGCAGTTCTTC. Translating gives CAISDWEAEYNEQFF.

This chain connects TRBV27 to TRBJ2-7, with a tentative D call TRBD2 (6 bases). The CDR3 length is 17 residues. The ends were cut back, 6 bases at V and 1 base at J, with 22 bases in the middle. Looked up from germline, CDR1 is MNHEY and CDR2 is SMNVEV (reference sequence). CDR3 DNA sequence: TGTGCCAGCAGCCCCCCCCCTCTAGCGCCCACTTCCTACGAGCAGTACTTC. This gives the protein CASSPPPLAPTSYEQYF.

The V call is TRBV10-3, the J call TRBJ2-5; the D gene is possibly TRBD2 (6 bases). This CDR3 has 15 amino acids. Trimming cost V 2 bases and J 3 bases, with 13 bases left between them. Germline CDR1 and CDR2: ENHRY and SYGVKD. Here the CDR3 DNA reads TGTGCCATCAGTGAGCCAGCGGGTCGAAAAGAGACCCAGTACTTC. As protein: CAISEPAGRKETQYF.

The chain joins TRBV10-3 to TRBJ1-1; D gene unclear. Trimming shortened V by 3 bases and J by 1 base, and 9 bases separated the two germline ends. This CDR3 has 14 amino acids. Germline values: CDR1 ENHRY, CDR2 SYGVKD. CDR3: CAISELATNTEAFF. The DNA of the CDR3 is TGTGCCATCAGTGAACTGGCGACGAACACTGAAGCTTTCTTT.